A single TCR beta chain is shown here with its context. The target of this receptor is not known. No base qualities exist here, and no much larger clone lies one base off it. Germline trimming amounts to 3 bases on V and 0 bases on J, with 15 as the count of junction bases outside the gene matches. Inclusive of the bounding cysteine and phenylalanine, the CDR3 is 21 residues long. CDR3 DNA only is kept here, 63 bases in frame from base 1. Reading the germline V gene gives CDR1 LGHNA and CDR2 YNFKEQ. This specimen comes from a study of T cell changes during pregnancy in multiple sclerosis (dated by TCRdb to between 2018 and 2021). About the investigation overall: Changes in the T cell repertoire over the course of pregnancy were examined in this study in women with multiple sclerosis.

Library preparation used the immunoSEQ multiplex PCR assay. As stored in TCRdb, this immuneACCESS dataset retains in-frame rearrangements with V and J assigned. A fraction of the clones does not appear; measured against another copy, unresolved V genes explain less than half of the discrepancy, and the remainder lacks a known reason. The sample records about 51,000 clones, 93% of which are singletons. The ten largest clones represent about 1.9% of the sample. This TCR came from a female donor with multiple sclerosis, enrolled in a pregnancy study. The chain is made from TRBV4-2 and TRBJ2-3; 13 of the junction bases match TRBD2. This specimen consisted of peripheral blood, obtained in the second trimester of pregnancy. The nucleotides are TGTGCCAGCAGCCAGGAAACCGGGACTAGCGGGGCCGCATCTAGCACAGATACGCAGTATTTT. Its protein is CASSQETGTSGAASSTDTQYF.